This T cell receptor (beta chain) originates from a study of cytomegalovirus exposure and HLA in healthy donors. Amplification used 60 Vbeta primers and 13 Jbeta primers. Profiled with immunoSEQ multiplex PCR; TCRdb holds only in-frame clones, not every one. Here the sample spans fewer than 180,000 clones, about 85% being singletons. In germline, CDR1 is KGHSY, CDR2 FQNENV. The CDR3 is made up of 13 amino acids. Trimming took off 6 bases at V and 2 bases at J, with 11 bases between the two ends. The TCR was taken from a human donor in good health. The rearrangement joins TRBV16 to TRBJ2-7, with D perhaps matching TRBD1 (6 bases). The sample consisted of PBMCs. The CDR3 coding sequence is TGTGCCAGCAGGCCACAGGGAACCTACGAGCAGTACTTC. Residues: CASRPQGTYEQYF. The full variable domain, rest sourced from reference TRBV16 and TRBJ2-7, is GEEVAQTPKHLVRGEGQKAKLYCAPIKGHSYVFWYQQVLKNEFKFLISFQNENVFDETGMPKERFSAKCLPNSPCSLEIQATKLEDSAVYFCASRPQGTYEQYFGPGTRLTVT.